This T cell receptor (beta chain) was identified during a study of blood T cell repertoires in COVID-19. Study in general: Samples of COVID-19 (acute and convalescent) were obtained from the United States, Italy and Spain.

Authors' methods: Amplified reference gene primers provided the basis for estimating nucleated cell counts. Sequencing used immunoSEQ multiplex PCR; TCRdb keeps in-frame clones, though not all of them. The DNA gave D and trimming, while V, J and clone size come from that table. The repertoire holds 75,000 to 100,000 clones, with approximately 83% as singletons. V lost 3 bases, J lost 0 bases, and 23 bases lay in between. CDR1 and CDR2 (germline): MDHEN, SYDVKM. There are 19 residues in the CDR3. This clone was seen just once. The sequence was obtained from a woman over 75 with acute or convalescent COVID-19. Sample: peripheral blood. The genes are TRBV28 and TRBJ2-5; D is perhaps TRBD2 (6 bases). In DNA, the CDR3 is TGTGCCAGCAGTTTGTTCAAACGGGGGAAATTGGTGGACCAAGAGACCCAGTACTTC. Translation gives CASSLFKRGKLVDQETQYF.